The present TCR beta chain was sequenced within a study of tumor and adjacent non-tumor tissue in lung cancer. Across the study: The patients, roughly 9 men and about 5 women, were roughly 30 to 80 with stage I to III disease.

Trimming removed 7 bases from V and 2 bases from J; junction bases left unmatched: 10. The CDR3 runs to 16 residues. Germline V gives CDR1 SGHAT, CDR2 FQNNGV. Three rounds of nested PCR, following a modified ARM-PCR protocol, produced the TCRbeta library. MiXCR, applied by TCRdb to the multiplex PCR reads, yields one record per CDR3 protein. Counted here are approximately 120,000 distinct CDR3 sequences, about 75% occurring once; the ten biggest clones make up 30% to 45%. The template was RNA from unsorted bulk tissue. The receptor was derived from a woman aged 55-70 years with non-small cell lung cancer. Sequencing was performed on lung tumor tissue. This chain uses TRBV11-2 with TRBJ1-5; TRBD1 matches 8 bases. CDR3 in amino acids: CASIKGTGSGNQPQHF. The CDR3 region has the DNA TGTGCCAGCATCAAGGGGACAGGCTCGGGCAATCAGCCCCAGCATTTT.